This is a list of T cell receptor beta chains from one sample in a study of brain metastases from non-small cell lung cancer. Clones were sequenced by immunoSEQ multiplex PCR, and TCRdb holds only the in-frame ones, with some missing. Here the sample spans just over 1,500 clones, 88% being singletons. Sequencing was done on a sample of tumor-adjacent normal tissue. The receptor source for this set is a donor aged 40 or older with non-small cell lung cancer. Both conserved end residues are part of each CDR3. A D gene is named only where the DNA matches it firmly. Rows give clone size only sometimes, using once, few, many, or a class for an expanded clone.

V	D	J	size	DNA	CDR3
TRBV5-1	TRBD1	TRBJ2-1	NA	TGCGCCAGCAGCAGACAGGGGACCTACAACAATGAGCAGTTCTTC	CASSRQGTYNNEQFF
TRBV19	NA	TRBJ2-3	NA	TGTGCCAGTAGTATAGGGACAGATACGCAGTATTTT	CASSIGTDTQYF
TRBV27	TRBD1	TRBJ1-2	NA	TGTGCCAGCAGTTTATCGGGACAGGGGGGGTATGGCTACACCTTC	CASSLSGQGGYGYTF
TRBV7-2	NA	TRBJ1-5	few	TGTGCCAGCAGCTTAGTAGTGTCAGGGAATCAGCCCCAGCATTTT	CASSLVVSGNQPQHF
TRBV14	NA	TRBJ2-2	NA	TGTGCCAGCAGCCCCTTCCCAGAGTCCAGCACCGGGGAGCTGTTTTTT	CASSPFPESSTGELFF
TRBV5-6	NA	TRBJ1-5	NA	TGTGCCAGCAGCTTGAGTGACAACAATCAGCCCCAGCATTTT	CASSLSDNNQPQHF
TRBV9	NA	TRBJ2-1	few	TGTGCCAGCAGCGGGCTGGACCTACCCGTGGTCAGGGAGCAGTTCTTC	CASSGLDLPVVREQFF
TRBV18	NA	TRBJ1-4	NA	TGTGCCAGCTCAGCAACAGGGAGTACAAATGAAAAACTGTTTTTT	CASSATGSTNEKLFF
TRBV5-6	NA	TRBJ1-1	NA	TGTGCCAGCAGCTTGGGACGGCTGAACACTGAAGCTTTCTTT	CASSLGRLNTEAFF
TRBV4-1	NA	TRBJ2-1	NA	TGCGCCAGCAGCCAATACTACCACCAAGGAGACAATGAGCAGTTCTTC	CASSQYYHQGDNEQFF
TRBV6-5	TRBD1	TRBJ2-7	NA	TGTGCCAGCAGGGGACAGGGAGGCTTTTACGAGCAGTACTTC	CASRGQGGFYEQYF
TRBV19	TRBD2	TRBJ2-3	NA	TGTGCCAGTAGTATTAAACTAGCGGGTACGCAGTATTTT	CASSIKLAGTQYF
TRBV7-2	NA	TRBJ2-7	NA	TGTGCCAGCAGCTTAGGGCCCCGAAGCTACGAGCAGTACTTC	CASSLGPRSYEQYF
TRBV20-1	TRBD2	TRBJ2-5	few	TGCAGTGCTAGTGGTTGGACTAGCCAAGAGACCCAGTACTTC	CSASGWTSQETQYF
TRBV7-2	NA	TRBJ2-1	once	TGTGCCAGCAGCTTAGGGTGGGTCGGTGAGCAGTTCTTC	CASSLGWVGEQFF
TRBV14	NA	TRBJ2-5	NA	TGTGCCAGCAGCCAAGATCAGGCGGTGGAAGAGACCCAGTACTTC	CASSQDQAVEETQYF
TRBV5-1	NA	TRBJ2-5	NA	TGCGCCAGCAGCTTGGCTCCCGGGGCCGACCAAGAGACCCAGTACTTC	CASSLAPGADQETQYF
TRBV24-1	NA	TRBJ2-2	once	TGTGCCACCAGTGATGGGGGACGGATGTACGCCGGGGAGCTGTTTTTT	CATSDGGRMYAGELFF
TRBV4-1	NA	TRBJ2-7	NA	TGCGCCAGCAGCGGTGCAGGGGGGCTTTTCTACGAGCAGTACTTC	CASSGAGGLFYEQYF
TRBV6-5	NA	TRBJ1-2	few	TGTGCCAGCATTCAGATAGGAGGAGGGGGCTACACCTTC	CASIQIGGGGYTF
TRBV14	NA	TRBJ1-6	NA	TGTGCCAGCAGCCAGGGGACAAGTAATTCACCCCTCCACTTT	CASSQGTSNSPLHF
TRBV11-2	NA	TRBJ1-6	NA	TGTGCCAGCAGCTTGTGGTCAAATGATTCACCCCTTCACTTT	CASSLWSNDSPLHF
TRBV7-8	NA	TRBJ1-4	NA	TGTGCCAGCAGCCTAACCCCCCGGGGGGTAGGGGAAAAACTGTTTTTT	CASSLTPRGVGEKLFF
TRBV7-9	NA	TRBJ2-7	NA	TGTGCCAGCAGCTCGAATACTCAGGGAATTATCGCCTACGAGCAGTACTTC	CASSSNTQGIIAYEQYF
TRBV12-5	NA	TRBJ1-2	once	TGTGCTAGTGGTTTGGGCCAGGGAAGTGGCTACACCTTC	CASGLGQGSGYTF
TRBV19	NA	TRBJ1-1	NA	TGTGCCAGTAGCAATGACGGAAACATGAACACTGAAGCTTTCTTT	CASSNDGNMNTEAFF
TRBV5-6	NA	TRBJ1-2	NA	TGTGCCAGCAGCTTGATTCATGAGGCTTTCAATGGCTACACCTTC	CASSLIHEAFNGYTF
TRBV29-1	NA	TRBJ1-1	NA	TGCACCGTGGGACATGGATATCGGACTGAAGCTTTCTTT	CTVGHGYRTEAFF
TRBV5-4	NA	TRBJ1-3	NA	TGTGCCAGCAGCTTGGATTCCGGCTCTGGAAACACCATATATTTT	CASSLDSGSGNTIYF
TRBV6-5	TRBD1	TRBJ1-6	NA	TGTGCCAGCAGTCTCAGGGGGGATAATTCACCCCTCCACTTT	CASSLRGDNSPLHF
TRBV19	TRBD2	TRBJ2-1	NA	TGTGCCAGTAGCTCCCTGGGGGAGGGTCACAATGAGCAGTTCTTC	CASSSLGEGHNEQFF
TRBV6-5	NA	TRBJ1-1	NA	TGTGCCAGCGGTAGGGGGGCAGGGGACACTGAAGCTTTCTTT	CASGRGAGDTEAFF
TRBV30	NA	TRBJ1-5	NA	TGTGCCTGGAGTGTGGGGGAGGGAAGCAATCAGCCCCAGCATTTT	CAWSVGEGSNQPQHF
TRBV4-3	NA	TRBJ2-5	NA	TGCGCCAGCAGCCAAGATCCTGGAGAGACCCAGTACTTC	CASSQDPGETQYF
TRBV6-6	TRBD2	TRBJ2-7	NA	TGTGCCAGCAGTCGGACCGCCGGGAGGGAGCAATACTTC	CASSRTAGREQYF